These 23 T cell receptor beta chains were all obtained from the same sample, sequenced in a study of blood T cells in healthy people across ages. Using a J-beta primer mix together with a sample-barcoded 5' primer, a second PCR was run for about 6 to 11 cycles. TCRdb re-derived calls from the 5' RACE reads in MiXCR, one entry per CDR3 protein. The sample consists of roughly 800,000 distinct CDR3 sequences, roughly 64% of them appearing once. Sequences were obtained from blood. Every receptor here comes from a young man in good health.

This chain links TRBV28 with TRBJ2-1; D is perhaps TRBD1 (6 bases). From germline, CDR1 is MDHEN and CDR2 SYDVKM. V dropped 7 bases and J dropped 3 bases, with 13 bases sitting between them. The CDR3 has 14 amino acids. The CDR3 spells CASKTPGDYNEQFF. The CDR3 DNA is TGTGCCAGCAAGACTCCAGGGGACTACAATGAGCAGTTCTTC.

V is TRBV6-1 and J is TRBJ1-1; D uncertain. Germline loops: CDR1 MNHNS, CDR2 SASEGT. The V end was cut by 7 bases, the J end by 0 bases, with 9 bases between. CDR3 length equals 13 residues. The CDR3 DNA reads as TGTGCCAGCACGACATTCATGAACACTGAAGCTTTCTTT. Protein product: CASTTFMNTEAFF.

The chain uses TRBV7-6 and TRBJ2-4; the match to TRBD1 covers 9 bases. The J call may not be correct, given that the DNA end is closer to TRBJ2-7. Germline V gene data show CDR1 as SGHVS and CDR2 as FNYEAQ. The CDR3 totals 14 residues. CDR3 nucleotide sequence: TGTGCCAGCAGTTTACAGGGGGCCGGATACGAGCAGTACTTC. Translated: CASSLQGAGYEQYF.

Remarks on this clonotype: An end of the junction differs from the germline gene, which may be a read error. The J gene is TRBJ1-4, the V gene TRBV7-9, with D perhaps TRBD1 (5 bases). This CDR3 has 14 amino acids. Looked up from germline, CDR1 is SEHNR and CDR2 is FQNEAQ (reference sequence). In DNA, the CDR3 is TGTGCCAACAGCTTGCCTCGGCGCGACAGTAAACTGTTTTTT. Its protein product is CANSLPRRDSKLFF.

This clonotype has just a few counts. The chain combines TRBV28 with TRBJ2-4; weak D call: TRBD1 (5 bases). The DNA end is a closer match to TRBJ2-5, so the J assignment may be wrong. The germline gives CDR1 MDHEN, CDR2 SYDVKM. The CDR3 consists of 15 residues. This CDR3 reads CASSSTRQYGETQYF. The CDR3 DNA follows: TGTGCCAGCAGTTCAACACGACAGTATGGCGAGACCCAGTACTTC.

This clonotype was counted only a few times. The CDR3 region has the DNA TGTGCCAGCAGCTTATTAAGCGGGAGGGCCTCCGAGCAGTACTTC. It is translated as CASSLLSGRASEQYF. The chain combines TRBV7-9 with TRBJ2-7; the match to TRBD2 covers 10 bases. J gave up 6 bases and V 2 bases, and 7 bases lay outside the gene matches. Germline assignment: CDR1 SEHNR and CDR2 FQNEAQ (reference sequence). The CDR3 length is 15 residues.

The CDR3 bases are TGCAGTGCCCATTCACCGACTAGCGGGAGGCCTGGTGAGCAGTTCTTC. It specifies CSAHSPTSGRPGEQFF. The chain joins TRBV20-1 to TRBJ2-1, with TRBD2 matching 13 bases. CDR1 and CDR2 from the germline V gene are DFQATT and SNEGSKA (reference sequence). J lost 9 bases, V lost 6 bases, and 14 bases had no gene match. This CDR3 is 16 amino acids long.

The chain employs TRBV6-1 and TRBJ2-7; D gene ambiguous. The CDR3 length is 12 residues. The V end lost 10 bases, the J end lost 6 bases, and 16 bases lay between the germline ends. CDR1 MNHNS and CDR2 SASEGT come from the germline V gene. This CDR3 is CANATPGFEQYF. In DNA, the CDR3 is TGTGCCAACGCGACGCCGGGCTTCGAGCAGTACTTC.

This rearrangement joins TRBV20-1 to TRBJ2-7; 12 bases agree with TRBD2. This CDR3 contains 17 residues. The junction had 14 bases not matched to a gene; V was cut back by 2 bases and J by 6 bases. Germline V lookup: CDR1 DFQATT, CDR2 SNEGSKA (reference sequence). In nucleotides, the CDR3 is TGCAGTGCTAGACAACTAGCGGGAGGTCTCGCGCCCGGCGAGCAGTACTTC. Its translation is CSARQLAGGLAPGEQYF.

This clonotype occurred a few times. The rearrangement uses TRBV6-2 or TRBV6-3 and TRBJ1-5, with D unresolved. Per germline, CDR1 MNHEY and CDR2 SVGEGT. V lost 6 bases and J 0 bases, leaving 6 bases between the germline ends. This CDR3 has 13 amino acids. The CDR3 bases are TGTGCCAGCAGGGATTATAGCAATCAGCCCCAGCATTTT. Translation: CASRDYSNQPQHF.

The chain employs TRBV9 and TRBJ2-3; D remains unclear. V was shortened by 0 bases and J by 6 bases, with 14 bases between the two germline ends. The germline CDR1 and CDR2 sequences are SGDLS and YYNGEE. The CDR3 is made up of 15 amino acids. The CDR3 reads CASSVDLAITDTQYF. The CDR3 nucleotides read TGTGCCAGCAGCGTAGATCTGGCGATCACGGATACGCAGTATTTT.

This clonotype was observed a handful of times. The chain joins TRBV20-1 to TRBJ1-5; D is unresolved. The CDR3 is made up of 13 amino acids. Germline CDR1 is DFQATT and CDR2 is SNEGSKA (reference sequence). V lost 3 bases, J lost 4 bases, and 10 bases lay in between. CDR3 residues: CSASVHFNQPQHF. CDR3 coding DNA: TGCAGTGCTAGTGTACACTTTAATCAGCCCCAGCATTTT.

In DNA, the CDR3 is TGTGCCAGTTCGGCCCGGGGGAAGTACAAGAACGAGCAGTACTTC. Amino acids: CASSARGKYKNEQYF. This chain uses TRBV21-1 with TRBJ2-7; TRBD1, the table's D call, was not compared with the DNA. TRBV21-1 has pseudogene status. The CDR3 covers 15 residues.

This clonotype was observed a few times. The chain uses TRBV28 and TRBJ1-1; D is uncertain. Trimming shortened V by 3 bases and J by 1 base, and 9 bases separated the two germline ends. The length of the CDR3 is 14 residues. The germline V gene has CDR1 MDHEN and CDR2 SYDVKM. In DNA form, the CDR3 reads TGTGCCAGCAGTTTGTTGAGGCGGAACACTGAAGCTTTCTTT. Translated, it gives CASSLLRRNTEAFF.

Ten or more counts support this clonotype. The chain uses TRBV20-1 and TRBJ1-5; D uncertain. V lost 7 bases to trimming and J lost 1 base, with 17 bases between them. The germline V gene encodes CDR1 DFQATT and CDR2 SNEGSKA (reference sequence). This CDR3 is 15 amino acids long. The CDR3 region is CSVYGGDGSNQPQHF. CDR3 sequence (DNA): TGCAGTGTATACGGCGGGGATGGGAGCAATCAGCCCCAGCATTTT.

This clonotype was observed once. The CDR3 here is CASSSGTGGNEQFF. CDR3 DNA: TGTGCCAGCAGCTCCGGGACTGGGGGGAATGAGCAGTTCTTC. The chain couples TRBV7-9 to TRBJ2-1, with a tentative D call TRBD2 (6 bases). The germline V gene encodes CDR1 SEHNR and CDR2 FQNEAQ (reference sequence). The V gene lost 4 bases and the J gene lost 7 bases, with 14 bases spanning the gap. The CDR3 has 14 residues.

This clonotype came up a few times. The chain is built from TRBV10-3 and TRBJ2-3; D is unclear. In germline, CDR1 is ENHRY, CDR2 SYGVKD. The CDR3 is made up of 12 amino acids. Deletions cut 6 bases from V and 1 base from J, with 5 bases between. CDR3 sequence: CAIRVGTDTQYF. Written as DNA, the CDR3 is TGTGCCATCAGGGTGGGCACAGATACGCAGTATTTT.

The gene calls are TRBV7-2 and TRBJ2-7; D may be TRBD1 (5 bases). Germline V gene data show CDR1 as SGHTA and CDR2 as FQGNSA. Deletions cut 1 base from V and 2 bases from J, with 15 bases between. This CDR3 is 16 amino acids long. CDR3 sequence (DNA): TGTGCCAGCAGCTTAGTATCGGACACAAGTACCTACGAGCAGTACTTC. It encodes CASSLVSDTSTYEQYF. The full variable domain, with the rest looked up from reference TRBV7-2 and TRBJ2-7, is GAGVSQSPSNKVTEKGKDVELRCDPISGHTALYWYRQSLGQGLEFLIYFQGNSAPDKSGLPSDRFSAERTGGSVSTLTIQRTQQEDSAVYLCASSLVSDTSTYEQYFGPGTRLTVT.

This clonotype was observed a handful of times. The chain has TRBV7-2 and TRBJ2-6; either TRBD1 or TRBD2 may supply D (6 bases each). The germline V gene has CDR1 SGHTA and CDR2 FQGNSA. V was pared by 3 bases and J by 0 bases, with 12 bases between. The CDR3 has 17 amino acids. In DNA, the CDR3 is TGTGCCAGCAGCTTTACGGGGGCAATCTCTGGGGCCAACGTCCTGACTTTC. It specifies CASSFTGAISGANVLTF.

This clonotype was seen a handful of times. The rearrangement links TRBV12-3 or TRBV12-4 to TRBJ1-1; D not resolved. Deletions cut 6 bases from V and 1 base from J, with 9 bases between. There are 13 residues in the CDR3. Here the CDR3 DNA reads TGTGCCAGCAGGAGGGAGTCGAACACTGAAGCTTTCTTT. Translation: CASRRESNTEAFF.

The DNA for the CDR3 is TGTGCCACCAGCGGGGACACAAACACAGATACGCAGTATTTT. Translating gives CATSGDTNTDTQYF. J is TRBJ2-3 and V is TRBV15; D may be TRBD1 (6 bases). The germline V gene encodes CDR1 LNHNV and CDR2 YYDKDF (reference sequence). This CDR3 has 14 amino acids. Trimming took off 5 bases at V and 2 bases at J, with 11 bases between the two ends.

The V gene is TRBV7-3, the J gene TRBJ2-1, with 9 bases fitting TRBD1. The junction had 7 bases not matched to a gene; V was cut back by 8 bases and J by 8 bases. Germline lookup yields CDR1 SGHTA and CDR2 FQGTGA. The length of the CDR3 is 13 residues. The CDR3 region is CASGTGQGYEQFF. The CDR3 DNA sequence: TGTGCCAGCGGGACGGGACAGGGATATGAGCAGTTCTTC.

J is TRBJ2-7 and V is TRBV7-4; no clear D. V shed 5 bases and J shed 5 bases, with 13 bases lying between them. This CDR3 is 13 amino acids long. Germline-derived CDR1 and CDR2 are SGHVT and SQSDAQ. The CDR3 DNA reads TGTGCCAGCAGCCAGAAACCCAGTGACGAGCAGTACTTC. Amino acids: CASSQKPSDEQYF. Using reference TRBV7-4 and TRBJ2-7 for the parts outside the CDR3, the full variable domain is GAGVSQSPRYKVAKRGRDVALRCDSISGHVTLYWYRQTLGQGSEVLTYSQSDAQRDKSGRPSGRFSAERPERSVSTLKIQRTEQGDSAVYLCASSQKPSDEQYFGPGTRLTVT.